The clone carrying this T cell receptor beta chain was counted many times. The antigen is not known. The time point was: newly diagnosed GD, antithyroid drugs for less than 3 months. Scientists built the TCR library using RNA that was extracted from PBMCs. The data stem from a study of regulatory T cells in long-lasting Graves disease. Study overall: Graves' patients, newly diagnosed, had taken antithyroid drugs under 3 months.

HTBI primers from iRepertoire and Arm-PCR of CDR3 regions yielded the TCR beta libraries. One entry per CDR3 protein results from TCRdb running MiXCR on the multiplex PCR reads. The sample records about 560,000 distinct CDR3 sequences, about 16% being singletons. Regarding the study as a whole: TRBV28 was favored in persistent disease, as were TRBJ1-2 and TRBJ2-5.

From germline, CDR1 is MNHNS and CDR2 SASEGT. The CDR3 has 14 residues. With 6 bases clipped from V and 0 bases from J, the junction kept 4 bases outside the gene matches. These data were likewise used in another study, on T cells in Graves' hyperthyroidism and ophthalmopathy. That work adds: The TCR CDR3 first-round RT-PCR relied on the HTBI primer set. The blood repertoire included most of the expanded thyroid clonotypes above 0.001.

This TCR was recovered from a man aged 18 to 35 with Graves disease. The material sequenced was peripheral blood mononuclear cells (PBMCs), taken at new diagnosis, from a patient treated with antithyroid drugs. The chain links TRBV6-1 to TRBJ2-7; 8 bases fit TRBD1. CDR3 nucleotide sequence: TGTGCCAGCAGCTCAGGGGGCAACTCCTACGAGCAGTACTTC. Its protein product is CASSSGGNSYEQYF.